Given below is one T cell receptor beta chain in context. Its antigen is not identified. Trimming cost V 5 bases and J 4 bases; bases outside gene matches: 8. CDR3 size: 15 residues. The germline gives CDR1 SGHVS, CDR2 FQNEAQ. The sample comes from a study of Tregs in tolerant kidney transplant recipients. Turning to the study itself: The nonmyeloablative bone marrow transplants came from related graft donors, with transient mixed chimerism. Study outcomes and limitations: The most relevant donor-specific Treg TCRbeta repertoire apparently came from expansion with activated donor B cells.

Data came from immunoSEQ multiplex PCR; TCRdb stores just in-frame clones and leaves some out. The sample carries about 110,000 clones, nearly 90% recorded once. The gene calls are TRBV7-8 and TRBJ1-2; 9 nucleotides agree with TRBD1. This sequence was found in a human donor who received a combined kidney and bone marrow transplant. The input for sequencing was CD4+ T cells from blood, taken before the transplant. CDR3 nucleotide sequence: TGTGCCAGCAGCCAGAACACAGGGGGCGGCTATGGCTACACCTTC. The encoded protein is CASSQNTGGGYGYTF.